A single sample gave rise to the 30 T cell receptor beta chains below, sequenced in a study of cytomegalovirus exposure and HLA in healthy donors. Researchers ran the PCR with 60 Vbeta and 13 Jbeta primers. Measured with immunoSEQ multiplex PCR; TCRdb has only the in-frame clones, and not every one. Of roughly 140,000 clones in the sample, 75% to 85% are singletons; the top ten hold approximately 5.6%. The sequencing sample was made of PBMCs. The receptors here all came from a woman between 35 and 50 years old in good health and CMV-seropositive.

This clone was detected only a few times. CDR3 DNA sequence: TGTGCCAGCAGCAGGACAGCAACCTACAATGAGCAGTTCTTC. Residues: CASSRTATYNEQFF. The rearrangement links TRBV7-9 to TRBJ2-1; possible D gene TRBD1, 6 bases. Germline loops: CDR1 SEHNR, CDR2 FQNEAQ (reference sequence). There are 14 residues in the CDR3. Deletions cut 5 bases from V and 2 bases from J, with 10 bases between.

The chain recombines TRBV30 with TRBJ1-2, with a weak D call TRBD1 (6 bases). V lost 0 bases and J lost 8, with 13 bases in between. The CDR3 spans 13 residues. Germline V gives CDR1 GTSNPN, CDR2 SVGIG (reference sequence). CDR3 bases: TGTGCCTGGAGTGTTGGGGGGGGCGGAGGCTACACCTTC. Protein product: CAWSVGGGGGYTF.

V usage is TRBV25-1 and J usage is TRBJ1-1, with D hard to call. CDR1 MGHDK and CDR2 SYGVNS come from the germline V gene. Trimming stripped 0 bases from V and 4 bases from J, with 9 bases between. The CDR3 runs 14 residues. CDR3 region: CASSEYPEGTEAFF. DNA for the CDR3: TGTGCCAGCAGTGAATACCCCGAGGGCACTGAAGCTTTCTTT.

This clone came up a few times. The sample has other DNA sequences that encode this CDR3 too. This chain links TRBV6-5 with TRBJ1-6; tentative D call: TRBD1 (6 bases). Trimming shortened V by 0 bases and J by 10 bases, and 13 bases separated the two germline ends. The CDR3 is 15 residues long. Germline V lookup: CDR1 MNHEY, CDR2 SVGAGI. The CDR3 spells CASSYSRGGDSPLHF. For the CDR3, the DNA is TGTGCCAGCAGTTACTCGAGGGGGGGGGACTCACCCCTCCACTTT.

This chain connects TRBV5-4 to TRBJ2-5; perhaps TRBD1 as D (6 bases). The J call may be wrong; the DNA end is better matched by TRBJ2-7. Germline V gene sequence: CDR1 SGHNT, CDR2 YYREEE (reference sequence). This CDR3 has 14 amino acids. The CDR3 loop reads CASSLGTGTYEQYF. Written as DNA, the CDR3 is TGTGCCAGCAGCTTAGGTACAGGGACCTACGAGCAGTACTTC.

This chain joins TRBV5-1 and TRBJ1-2; 7 positions agree with TRBD1. Germline V gives CDR1 SGHRS, CDR2 YFSETQ. The CDR3 has 17 residues. V was pared by 2 bases and J by 2 bases, with 12 bases of the junction left unmatched. CDR3 sequence reads: CASSFFQSGTANYGYTF. For the CDR3, the DNA is TGCGCCAGCAGCTTTTTCCAATCCGGGACAGCAAACTATGGCTACACCTTC.

V and J are TRBV5-6 and TRBJ2-7, with TRBD2 as a possible D gene (7 bases). V lost 0 bases and J lost 7, with 17 bases in between. Germline values: CDR1 SGHDT, CDR2 YYEEEE. This CDR3 comprises 15 residues. The CDR3 DNA is TGTGCCAGCAGCTTGGGAGGGGGGGCTGTCTTTGAGCAGTACTTC. Protein sequence: CASSLGGGAVFEQYF.

Only one count was recorded for this clone. The rearrangement links TRBV7-9 to TRBJ2-7, with D uncertain. The CDR3 covers 12 residues. Germline V gene data show CDR1 as SEHNR and CDR2 as FQNEAQ (reference sequence). V was pared by 4 bases and J by 3 bases, with 7 bases between. CDR3 loop: CASSSRVYEQYF. The CDR3 DNA reads TGTGCCAGCAGCTCGCGAGTCTACGAGCAGTACTTC.

The CDR3 DNA reads TGTGCCAGTAGTATAGACGAACTTAGCACAGATACGCAGTATTTT. This codes for CASSIDELSTDTQYF. The rearrangement joins TRBV19 to TRBJ2-3; D gene uncertain. The CDR3 totals 15 residues. From germline, CDR1 is LNHDA and CDR2 SQIVND (reference sequence). V lost 0 bases and J 0 bases, leaving 7 bases between the germline ends.

The V and J genes are TRBV11-3 and TRBJ1-1; 7 bases align to TRBD1. The CDR3 spans 14 residues. The J segment lost 5 bases and the V segment lost 0 bases, leaving 3 bases of the junction unmatched. The germline V gene has CDR1 SGHNT and CDR2 YENEEA. The CDR3 protein is CASSLDGTATEAFF. CDR3 nucleotide sequence: TGTGCCAGCAGCTTAGACGGGACAGCTACTGAAGCTTTCTTT.

This chain joins TRBV30 and TRBJ2-1; D is possibly TRBD2 (6 bases). The CDR3 runs to 17 residues. V lost 1 base, J lost 5 bases, and 21 bases lay in between. CDR1 and CDR2 from the germline V gene are GTSNPN and SVGIG (reference sequence). CDR3 sequence: CAWSAGWTTPGDNEQFF. CDR3 coding DNA: TGTGCCTGGAGTGCCGGTTGGACGACCCCGGGGGACAATGAGCAGTTCTTC.

V is TRBV5-1 and J is TRBJ2-5; D might be TRBD2 (6 bases). There are 14 residues in the CDR3. The V gene's germline CDR1 is SGHRS and CDR2 YFSETQ. Trimming took 9 bases from V and 5 from J, leaving 20 bases between them. Here the CDR3 DNA reads TGCGCCACATCTCCGGGACTTGGGGGTGAGACCCAGTACTTC. Translating it yields CATSPGLGGETQYF.

This clone was counted between two and nine times. This chain connects TRBV5-6 to TRBJ2-4, with 7 nucleotides matching TRBD1. Germline V gives CDR1 SGHDT, CDR2 YYEEEE. Trimming cost V 7 bases and J 11 bases; bases outside gene matches: 6. CDR3 length equals 11 residues. CDR3 nucleotide sequence: TGTGCCAGCGCCATTGGGACAGTTCAGTACTTC. This sequence encodes CASAIGTVQYF.

The chain combines TRBV6-1 with TRBJ1-5, with unresolved D. The CDR3 loop spans 12 amino acids. Germline lookup yields CDR1 MNHNS and CDR2 SASEGT. Trimming took 0 bases from V and 7 from J, leaving 4 bases between them. The CDR3: CASSEAGQPQHF. The CDR3 nucleotides read TGTGCCAGCAGTGAAGCGGGCCAGCCCCAGCATTTT.

V and J are TRBV7-6 and TRBJ2-3; D gene uncertain. This CDR3 spans 16 amino acids. Germline values: CDR1 SGHVS, CDR2 FNYEAQ. V shed 0 bases and J shed 3 bases, with 13 bases lying between them. For the CDR3, the DNA is TGTGCCAGCAGCTTAGCAACTACATCTTATACAGATACGCAGTATTTT. This sequence encodes CASSLATTSYTDTQYF.

V and J are TRBV27 and TRBJ2-1; 7 bases match TRBD2. The trim removed 5 bases at V and 3 bases at J, leaving 7 bases unmatched. The CDR3 has 15 amino acids. Germline loops: CDR1 MNHEY, CDR2 SMNVEV (reference sequence). CDR3 amino acids: CASSPLAGSYNEQFF. In nucleotides, the CDR3 is TGTGCCAGCAGTCCATTAGCGGGTAGCTACAATGAGCAGTTCTTC.

The rearrangement joins TRBV29-1 to TRBJ2-5, with TRBD2 as a possible D gene (7 bases). CDR3 length: 14 residues. The V end was cut by 6 bases, the J end by 2 bases, with 16 bases between. CDR1 and CDR2 from the germline V gene are SQVTM and ANQGSEA. CDR3 sequence: CSVAGLGGQETQYF. In DNA form, the CDR3 reads TGCAGCGTGGCCGGACTAGGGGGGCAAGAGACCCAGTACTTC.

V is TRBV23-1 and J is TRBJ2-2; the match to TRBD2 covers 11 bases. TRBV23-1 is an ORF; its function is uncertain. The V segment lost 4 bases and the J segment 0 bases; nucleotides outside the gene matches: 4. The CDR3 extends over 17 amino acids. Written as DNA, the CDR3 is TGCGCCAGCAGTCGAGAACTAGCGGGAGCGAACACCGGGGAGCTGTTTTTT. This encodes CASSRELAGANTGELFF.

CDR3 DNA sequence: TGTGCCAGCAGGCCGGGACTAGCGGTCTACAATGAGCAGTTCTTC. It encodes CASRPGLAVYNEQFF. The V gene is TRBV6-5, the J gene TRBJ2-1; 11 bases align to TRBD2. In germline, CDR1 is MNHEY, CDR2 SVGAGI. This CDR3 has 15 residues. Unmatched junction bases numbered 4, after V lost 6 bases and J lost 3 bases.

The rearrangement joins TRBV4-2 to TRBJ2-1; a weak D match, TRBD2 (5 bases). The V end lost 6 bases, the J end lost 2 bases, and 8 bases lay between the germline ends. Germline V gene lookup returns CDR1 LGHNA and CDR2 YNFKEQ. The CDR3 contains 13 residues. CDR3 sequence: CASRRATYNEQFF. In DNA, the CDR3 is TGTGCCAGCAGGAGGGCAACCTACAATGAGCAGTTCTTC.

This chain uses TRBV7-9 with TRBJ1-3, with D unresolved. The CDR3 consists of 17 residues. V lost 4 bases to trimming and J lost 4 bases, with 20 bases between them. Germline assignment: CDR1 SEHNR and CDR2 FQNEAQ (reference sequence). CDR3 amino acids: CASSWVPGQSDGNTIYF. The CDR3 DNA sequence: TGTGCCAGCAGCTGGGTGCCGGGTCAATCCGACGGAAACACCATATATTTT.

The chain is built from TRBV7-9 and TRBJ2-7; D might be TRBD2 (5 bases). Trimming removed 3 bases at V and 7 bases at J, with 10 bases between. The CDR3 loop spans 12 amino acids. Germline loops: CDR1 SEHNR, CDR2 FQNEAQ (reference sequence). CDR3 residues: CASSLASGEQYF. In DNA form, the CDR3 reads TGTGCCAGCAGCTTGGCGTCGGGGGAGCAGTACTTC.

This clone has just a few counts. V is TRBV29-1 and J is TRBJ2-5; 8 bases align to TRBD2. V shed 6 bases and J 2 bases; nucleotides not matched to a gene: 8. The CDR3 is made up of 14 amino acids. From germline, CDR1 is SQVTM and CDR2 ANQGSEA. This CDR3 reads CSVAGLGEQETQYF. The CDR3 DNA reads TGCAGCGTCGCGGGACTAGGGGAGCAAGAGACCCAGTACTTC.

The V and J genes are TRBV4-2 and TRBJ1-2, with 8 bases identical to TRBD1. J was trimmed by 2 bases and V by 0 bases; bases with no gene match: 2. This CDR3 contains 15 residues. CDR1 and CDR2 (germline): LGHNA, YNFKEQ. CDR3 region: CASSQDGQGNYGYTF. CDR3 DNA sequence: TGTGCCAGCAGCCAAGATGGACAGGGAAACTATGGCTACACCTTC.

This clone appeared once. This sequence joins TRBV5-6 and TRBJ2-5; weak D call: TRBD1 (6 bases). The end of the DNA fits TRBJ2-7 better, so the J call may be wrong. CDR1 SGHDT and CDR2 YYEEEE come from the germline V gene. The CDR3 extends over 15 amino acids. This chain's CDR3 is CASSFQGYGLREQYF. In DNA form, the CDR3 reads TGTGCCAGCAGCTTCCAGGGGTATGGCCTACGCGAGCAGTACTTC.

The rearrangement joins TRBV19 to TRBJ1-4; D is unclear. Trimming pared 1 base from V and 0 bases from J, leaving 6 bases between. The germline V gene encodes CDR1 LNHDA and CDR2 SQIVND (reference sequence). CDR3 length: 15 residues. CDR3 region: CASSIVRATNEKLFF. DNA for the CDR3: TGTGCCAGTAGTATAGTCCGGGCAACTAATGAAAAACTGTTTTTT.

The chain links TRBV27 to TRBJ2-7, with 10 nucleotides matching TRBD2. The CDR3 length is 16 residues. Per germline, CDR1 MNHEY and CDR2 SMNVEV (reference sequence). Trimming at V came to 5 bases and at J to 7 bases, leaving 14 bases not matched to a gene. The DNA of the CDR3 is TGTGCCAGCAGTCCCCTTAGCGGGAGGTCCCCGAGGGAGCAGTACTTC. Its translation: CASSPLSGRSPREQYF.

The rearrangement joins TRBV4-2 to TRBJ2-7; D uncertain. Deletions cut 0 bases from V and 3 bases from J, with 12 bases between. CDR1 and CDR2 (germline): LGHNA, YNFKEQ. The CDR3 consists of 15 residues. Here the CDR3 DNA reads TGTGCCAGCAGCCAAGATTTAGGCGGTTACTACGAGCAGTACTTC. Protein sequence: CASSQDLGGYYEQYF.

This clone has just one count. The chain carries TRBV21-1 and TRBJ1-4. TRBV21-1 is a recognized pseudogene. The CDR3 consists of 12 residues. This chain's CDR3 is CASTLSSEKLFF. In DNA, the CDR3 is TGTGCCAGCACCCTTTCGAGCGAAAAACTGTTTTTT.

This clone came up a few times. The chain uses TRBV5-6 and TRBJ1-1, with D possibly being TRBD1 (5 bases). This CDR3 region has 13 residues. Germline assignment: CDR1 SGHDT and CDR2 YYEEEE. The V and J ends lost 3 bases and 1 base respectively, with 7 bases between them. CDR3 DNA: TGTGCCAGCAGCTGGGGGGAGAACACTGAAGCTTTCTTT. Protein sequence: CASSWGENTEAFF.